Listed here are 29 T cell receptor beta chains from one sample, sequenced in a study of OX40 agonist ivuxolimab in advanced cancers. Sequencing was performed with immunoSEQ multiplex PCR; in TCRdb, only in-frame clones are kept and a portion is missing. The sample contains 65,000 to 85,000 clones, approximately 84% of which appear only once. Material: CD4+ or CD8+ T cells sorted from blood, obtained in a trial of the OX40 agonist ivuxolimab. The receptor source for this set is an adult with an advanced solid tumor such as melanoma, head and neck, liver or kidney cancer.

The chain employs TRBV4-3 and TRBJ1-2, with 9 positions matching TRBD1. CDR3 size: 13 residues. Germline CDR1 is LGHNA and CDR2 is YSLEER. Unmatched junction bases numbered 3, after V lost 4 bases and J lost 6 bases. The CDR3 is CASSPDRGDGYTF. The CDR3 nucleotides are TGCGCCAGCAGCCCGGACAGGGGCGATGGCTACACCTTC.

This clone was found once. The chain carries TRBV27 and TRBJ1-4; TRBD1 aligns across 7 bases. Per the germline V gene, CDR1 is MNHEY and CDR2 is SMNVEV (reference sequence). Trimming took 5 bases from V and 5 from J; bases not matched to a gene: 11. The CDR3 loop spans 16 amino acids. CDR3 bases: TGTGCCAGCAGTCCGCACCTGACAGGGCGCAATGAAAAACTGTTTTTT. Protein: CASSPHLTGRNEKLFF.

The rearrangement uses TRBV28 and TRBJ1-2; D is possibly TRBD1 (6 bases). This CDR3 comprises 14 residues. The germline V gene encodes CDR1 MDHEN and CDR2 SYDVKM. Between the trimmed V and J ends, which lost 5 bases and 4 bases, there was a span of 14 bases. The CDR3 sequence is CASSTGLGFYGYTF. The CDR3 bases are TGTGCCAGCAGTACAGGGTTGGGTTTCTATGGCTACACCTTC.

This chain uses TRBV4-3 with TRBJ2-1; D uncertain. CDR1 is LGHNA and CDR2 is YSLEER in the germline V gene. The CDR3 consists of 15 residues. V lost 2 bases and J 0 bases, leaving 8 bases between the germline ends. The CDR3 coding sequence is TGCGCCAGCAGCCAATCCTTTAGCTCCTACAATGAGCAGTTCTTC. Protein sequence: CASSQSFSSYNEQFF.

The chain has TRBV29-1 and TRBJ1-2, with 9 bases aligning to TRBD1. Per the germline V gene, CDR1 is SQVTM and CDR2 is ANQGSEA. The V segment lost 3 bases and the J segment 6 bases; nucleotides outside the gene matches: 5. The CDR3 totals 13 residues. In nucleotides, the CDR3 is TGCAGCGTTGAGAAAGGGACAGGGAATGGCTACACCTTC. Its translation: CSVEKGTGNGYTF.

The rearrangement joins TRBV5-1 to TRBJ2-5; 14 bases are shared with TRBD2. The CDR3 length is 20 residues. Germline V lookup: CDR1 SGHRS, CDR2 YFSETQ. The junction had 13 bases not matched to a gene; V was cut back by 2 bases and J by 1 base. The CDR3 nucleotides are TGCGCCAGCAGCTTCCAGACTAGCGGGAGGGTACCCACCGGCCAAGAGACCCAGTACTTC. Translating gives CASSFQTSGRVPTGQETQYF.

As to this clone: One junction end disagrees with the germline gene, perhaps due to a read error. This chain links TRBV7-7 with TRBJ2-3; 12 bases fit TRBD2. The V gene's germline CDR1 is SSHAT and CDR2 FNYEAQ (reference sequence). CDR3 length equals 16 residues. The CDR3 region is CASSALAGGLGDTQYF. The CDR3 nucleotides read TGTGCTAGCAGCGCACTAGCGGGAGGATTGGGAGATACGCAGTATTTT.

The chain links TRBV6-1 to TRBJ2-3; TRBD2 matches 7 bases. Germline V gene lookup returns CDR1 MNHNS and CDR2 SASEGT. V lost 3 bases to trimming and J lost 4 bases; unmatched junction nucleotides: 10. The CDR3 is 16 residues long. CDR3 sequence (DNA): TGTGCCAGCAGTGACCGACTAGCAGTATCGGCAGATACGCAGTATTTT. As protein: CASSDRLAVSADTQYF.

The chain carries TRBV5-1 and TRBJ2-2; a possible D gene is TRBD1 (5 bases). Per germline, CDR1 SGHRS and CDR2 YFSETQ. V was pared by 5 bases and J by 6 bases, with 20 bases between. The CDR3 length is 16 residues. CDR3 in DNA: TGCGCCAGCAGACCGATTATCTCAGGGTCAGCCGGGGAGCTGTTTTTT. Protein sequence: CASRPIISGSAGELFF.

The chain employs TRBV29-1 and TRBJ2-7; the D is unclear. Trimming took off 4 bases at V and 0 bases at J, with 10 bases between the two ends. Germline CDR1 SQVTM, CDR2 ANQGSEA. The CDR3 length is 13 residues. The CDR3 sequence is CSVARFDSYEQYF. In DNA form, the CDR3 reads TGCAGCGTTGCCCGATTTGACTCCTACGAGCAGTACTTC.

V is TRBV7-2 and J is TRBJ1-5; 7 bases match TRBD1. The CDR3 spans 14 residues. The germline gives CDR1 SGHTA, CDR2 FQGNSA. J gave up 0 bases and V 8 bases, and 4 bases lay outside the gene matches. For the CDR3, the DNA is TGTGCCAGCGCGGACAGGAATAGCAATCAGCCCCAGCATTTT. Translation gives CASADRNSNQPQHF.

The chain links TRBV5-1 to TRBJ1-5; D may be TRBD1 (5 bases). V lost 5 bases to trimming and J lost 7 bases, with 16 bases between them. This CDR3 is 14 amino acids long. CDR1 and CDR2 (germline): SGHRS, YFSETQ. The CDR3 nucleotides read TGCGCCAGCAGTTCAAGCCCAGGGATGCAGCCCCAGCATTTT. Protein: CASSSSPGMQPQHF. The full variable domain, rest sourced from reference TRBV5-1 and TRBJ1-5, is KAGVTQTPRYLIKTRGQQVTLSCSPISGHRSVSWYQQTPGQGLQFLFEYFSETQRNKGNFPGRFSGRQFSNSRSEMNVSTLELGDSALYLCASSSSPGMQPQHFGDGTRLSIL.

The chain employs TRBV5-1 and TRBJ2-5; D is perhaps TRBD1 (5 bases). The germline CDR1 and CDR2 sequences are SGHRS and YFSETQ. The germline V and J ends were trimmed by 0 bases and 5 bases, with 11 bases remaining between them. The CDR3 runs 14 residues. The CDR3 here is CASSLAGMEETQYF. The CDR3 DNA is TGCGCCAGCAGCTTGGCAGGGATGGAGGAGACCCAGTACTTC.

Regarding this clone: Other nucleotide sequences in the sample specify the same CDR3. This chain joins TRBV4-1 and TRBJ2-5; tentative D call: TRBD2 (5 bases). The CDR3 has 13 amino acids. Trimming took 3 bases from V and 5 from J, leaving 10 bases between them. Germline assignment: CDR1 MGHRA and CDR2 YSYEKL. CDR3 sequence: CASSQEERETQYF. The CDR3 nucleotides are TGCGCCAGCAGCCAGGAGGAGAGGGAGACCCAGTACTTC.

The chain employs TRBV28 and TRBJ1-1, with TRBD1 matching over 8 bases. CDR1 MDHEN and CDR2 SYDVKM come from the germline V gene. The CDR3 is made up of 14 amino acids. V gave up 5 bases and J gave up 11 bases; unmatched junction bases: 13. DNA of the CDR3: TGTGCCAGCAGTCCTCCCGGACAGGGTTATGGGGCTTTCTTT. Protein: CASSPPGQGYGAFF.

This chain joins TRBV9 and TRBJ1-3; maybe TRBD1 (6 bases). Germline assignment: CDR1 SGDLS and CDR2 YYNGEE. V was pared by 1 base and J by 4 bases, with 9 bases between. The CDR3 consists of 14 residues. CDR3 amino acids: CASSVQGIGNTIYF. CDR3 DNA: TGTGCCAGCAGCGTACAGGGGATCGGAAACACCATATATTTT.

The chain carries TRBV5-1 and TRBJ1-4; D not resolved. Trimming stripped 6 bases from V and 0 bases from J, with 9 bases between. This CDR3 is 14 amino acids long. Germline V gene lookup returns CDR1 SGHRS and CDR2 YFSETQ. CDR3 coding DNA: TGCGCCAGCAAGTCGGAAACAACTAATGAAAAACTGTTTTTT. Translation: CASKSETTNEKLFF.

The chain is built from TRBV9 and TRBJ1-1, with D possibly TRBD1 on 6 matching bases. Trimming pared 4 bases from V and 1 base from J, leaving 14 bases between. Germline V gene data show CDR1 as SGDLS and CDR2 as YYNGEE. The CDR3 covers 15 residues. This CDR3 reads CASSPRQVQNTEAFF. The CDR3 nucleotides are TGTGCCAGCAGCCCCCGACAGGTTCAGAACACTGAAGCTTTCTTT.

The rearrangement uses TRBV5-5 and TRBJ2-7; D gene uncertain. The CDR3 loop spans 16 amino acids. Per germline, CDR1 SGHKS and CDR2 YYEKEE (reference sequence). V lost 4 bases and J lost 0, with 17 bases in between. As DNA, the CDR3 is TGTGCCAGCAGCCACGTGCCGGACCTGAGCTCCTACGAGCAGTACTTC. Its protein is CASSHVPDLSSYEQYF.

The chain has TRBV7-2 and TRBJ1-5; D is possibly TRBD1 (6 bases). Per the germline V gene, CDR1 is SGHTA and CDR2 is FQGNSA. The germline V and J ends were trimmed by 0 bases and 4 bases, with 10 bases remaining between them. This CDR3 has 15 amino acids. The CDR3 nucleotides read TGTGCCAGCAGCTTAGCGCGGACAGCAAATCAGCCCCAGCATTTT. Protein product: CASSLARTANQPQHF. Variable domain in full (rest from reference TRBV7-2 and TRBJ1-5): GAGVSQSPSNKVTEKGKDVELRCDPISGHTALYWYRQSLGQGLEFLIYFQGNSAPDKSGLPSDRFSAERTGGSVSTLTIQRTQQEDSAVYLCASSLARTANQPQHFGDGTRLSIL.

The J gene is TRBJ2-7, the V gene TRBV11-2, with 11 nucleotides matching TRBD1. Unmatched junction bases numbered 5, after V lost 5 bases and J lost 2 bases. This CDR3 has 15 residues. Per the germline V gene, CDR1 is SGHAT and CDR2 is FQNNGV. The CDR3 sequence is CASSRRDRGAYEQYF. CDR3 sequence (DNA): TGTGCCAGCAGCCGCCGGGACAGGGGGGCCTACGAGCAGTACTTC.

The chain recombines TRBV11-2 with TRBJ2-1; maybe TRBD1 (6 bases). Germline V gene data show CDR1 as SGHAT and CDR2 as FQNNGV. The CDR3 runs 15 residues. The V end was cut by 5 bases, the J end by 3 bases, with 14 bases between. The CDR3 loop is CASSLHRVNYNEQFF. CDR3 in DNA: TGTGCCAGCAGCCTACACAGGGTAAACTACAATGAGCAGTTCTTC. Together with reference TRBV11-2 and TRBJ2-1, the CDR3 gives the full variable domain: EAGVAQSPRYKIIEKRQSVAFWCNPISGHATLYWYQQILGQGPKLLIQFQNNGVVDDSQLPKDRFSAERLKGVDSTLKIQPAKLEDSAVYLCASSLHRVNYNEQFFGPGTRLTVL.

The chain recombines TRBV19 with TRBJ2-3, with a tentative D call TRBD1 (6 bases). There are 14 residues in the CDR3. The germline V gene encodes CDR1 LNHDA and CDR2 SQIVND (reference sequence). V was pared by 7 bases and J by 1 base, with 12 bases between. CDR3 in amino acids: CASNGGKRTDTQYF. CDR3 DNA sequence: TGTGCCAGTAATGGGGGCAAGCGCACAGATACGCAGTATTTT.

The chain has TRBV6-6 and TRBJ2-2; TRBD2 matches 11 bases. The CDR3 is 15 residues long. CDR1 MNHNY and CDR2 SVGAGI come from the germline V gene (reference sequence). Losses at the gene ends were 6 bases for V and 6 bases for J; bases not matched to a gene: 6. The CDR3 region has the DNA TGTGCCAGCAGCCCCCTAGCGGGGGGACCCGGGGAGCTGTTTTTT. Its protein product is CASSPLAGGPGELFF.

The CDR3 loop reads CASSPQASSYNSPLHF. The CDR3 DNA reads as TGTGCCAGCAGCCCACAAGCGAGCTCCTATAATTCACCCCTCCACTTT. This chain connects TRBV9 to TRBJ1-6, with no clear D. Per germline, CDR1 SGDLS and CDR2 YYNGEE. The V end lost 4 bases, the J end lost 0 bases, and 11 bases lay between the germline ends. The CDR3 sequence is 16 residues long.

The genes are TRBV7-9 and TRBJ2-7; D not certain. V gave up 5 bases and J gave up 2 bases, with 13 bases separating them. CDR1 is SEHNR and CDR2 is FQNEAQ in the germline V gene (reference sequence). CDR3 length equals 14 residues. The CDR3 coding sequence is TGTGCCAGCAGCGTCGGGTCGGCCGCCTACGAGCAGTACTTC. Translating it yields CASSVGSAAYEQYF.

This chain joins TRBV5-4 and TRBJ2-7; tentatively, D is TRBD1 or TRBD2 (5 bases each). Germline-derived CDR1 and CDR2 are SGHNT and YYREEE (reference sequence). V was cut by 2 bases and J by 2 bases, with 8 bases left in between. CDR3 length: 13 residues. The CDR3 sequence: CASSFGAPYEQYF. CDR3 coding DNA: TGTGCCAGCAGCTTCGGGGCCCCCTACGAGCAGTACTTC.

The chain carries TRBV5-4 and TRBJ1-2; TRBD1 is a possible D gene (6 bases). V lost 4 bases and J lost 4, with 20 bases in between. Germline-derived CDR1 and CDR2 are SGHNT and YYREEE (reference sequence). This CDR3 region has 16 residues. The CDR3 loop reads CASSARTGRGVYGYTF. The DNA for the CDR3 is TGTGCCAGCAGCGCAAGAACAGGGAGAGGTGTCTATGGCTACACCTTC.

As DNA, the CDR3 is TGCAGCGTCGCCAGGGACTCTGACTATGGCTACACCTTC. Translated, it gives CSVARDSDYGYTF. The chain uses TRBV29-1 and TRBJ1-2; tentatively, D is TRBD1 (5 bases). CDR1 SQVTM and CDR2 ANQGSEA come from the germline V gene. With 6 bases removed from V and 3 bases from J, the gap between germline ends came to 14 bases. This CDR3 region has 13 residues.